This passage covers 8 T cell receptor beta chains from one sample sequenced in a study of CD8+ T cells in alopecia areata. Isolated RNA was reverse transcribed into cDNA used as the sequencing template. Libraries were prepared by immunoSEQ multiplex PCR; TCRdb keeps only in-frame clonotypes and omits some of them. The top ten hold less than 1% of the sample, which has around 140,000 clones, 40% to 55% seen once. Here the sequenced sample was CD4+ T cells sorted from blood, taken at week 0. These receptors were collected from a human donor with alopecia areata.

The V and J genes are TRBV7-2 and TRBJ2-5, with D perhaps TRBD2 (5 bases). The CDR3 runs to 15 residues. Germline-derived CDR1 and CDR2 are SGHTA and FQGNSA. Trimming removed 6 bases from V and 2 bases from J, with 16 bases in between. The CDR3 DNA reads TGTGCCAGCAGTCCCCTGGCGGGCCTTCAAGAGACCCAGTACTTC. Its translation: CASSPLAGLQETQYF.

This clone was counted a single time. The junction departs from the called germline gene at one end, perhaps through a read error. The chain carries TRBV28 and TRBJ2-1; D perhaps matches TRBD2 (6 bases). Germline loops: CDR1 MDHEN, CDR2 SYDVKM. The CDR3 consists of 11 residues. The DNA for the CDR3 is TGTGCCAGCGGACGCGGCCACGGAGGGGTCTTC. Translated: CASGRGHGGVF.

This clone has only a few counts. The chain joins TRBV29-1 to TRBJ1-2; D is unclear. The germline V gene encodes CDR1 SQVTM and CDR2 ANQGSEA. This CDR3 is 12 amino acids long. The V and J ends lost 6 bases and 7 bases respectively, with 15 bases between them. The CDR3 region is CSVRPGGFGYTF. The CDR3 DNA reads as TGCAGCGTCCGCCCAGGAGGGTTTGGCTACACCTTC. Based on the CDR3 plus reference TRBV29-1 and TRBJ1-2, the full variable domain is SAVISQKPSRDICQRGTSLTIQCQVDSQVTMMFWYRQQPGQSLTLIATANQGSEATYESGFVIDKFPISRPNLTFSTLTVSNMSPEDSSIYLCSVRPGGFGYTFGSGTRLTVV.

The V and J genes are TRBV29-1 and TRBJ2-3, with TRBD2 matching 8 bases. CDR3 length equals 13 residues. Germline CDR1 and CDR2: SQVTM and ANQGSEA. The J segment lost 4 bases and the V segment lost 4 bases, leaving 4 bases of the junction unmatched. CDR3 DNA: TGCAGCGTTGTCCCAGCGGGAGCAGATACGCAGTATTTT. This encodes CSVVPAGADTQYF.

V and J are TRBV5-5 and TRBJ2-3; 12 nucleotides agree with TRBD2. CDR3 length equals 15 residues. The V and J ends lost 4 bases and 1 base, in that order; junction bases with no gene match: 1. Germline assignment: CDR1 SGHKS and CDR2 YYEKEE (reference sequence). CDR3 sequence reads: CASSRTSGGTDTQYF. CDR3 sequence (DNA): TGTGCCAGCAGCCGGACTAGCGGGGGCACAGATACGCAGTATTTT. Combining the CDR3 with reference TRBV5-5 and TRBJ2-3 gives the whole variable domain DAGVTQSPTHLIKTRGQQVTLRCSPISGHKSVSWYQQVLGQGPQFIFQYYEKEERGRGNFPDRFSARQFPNYSSELNVNALLLGDSALYLCASSRTSGGTDTQYFGPGTRLTVL.

The V gene is TRBV30, the J gene TRBJ2-4; 8 bases align to TRBD1. V trimming: 0 bases; J trimming: 7 bases; junction bases outside the gene matches: 5. Germline V gene sequence: CDR1 GTSNPN, CDR2 SVGIG (reference sequence). CDR3 length: 14 amino acids. CDR3 protein: CAWSVQGGANIQYF. The CDR3 nucleotides read TGTGCCTGGAGTGTACAGGGGGGCGCGAACATTCAGTACTTC.

The chain joins TRBV11-2 to TRBJ2-3; perhaps TRBD2 as D (5 bases). V lost 1 base and J lost 1, with 6 bases in between. The CDR3 extends over 14 amino acids. CDR1 and CDR2 from the germline V gene are SGHAT and FQNNGV. This CDR3 is CASSLVGGTDTQYF. CDR3 nucleotides: TGTGCCAGCAGCTTAGTCGGGGGCACAGATACGCAGTATTTT. The variable domain in full, completed from reference TRBV11-2 and TRBJ2-3, reads EAGVAQSPRYKIIEKRQSVAFWCNPISGHATLYWYQQILGQGPKLLIQFQNNGVVDDSQLPKDRFSAERLKGVDSTLKIQPAKLEDSAVYLCASSLVGGTDTQYFGPGTRLTVL.

The chain links TRBV7-6 to TRBJ2-2; D uncertain. V lost 2 bases and J 0 bases, leaving 10 bases between the germline ends. Germline lookup yields CDR1 SGHVS and CDR2 FNYEAQ. The CDR3 loop spans 16 amino acids. In DNA, the CDR3 is TGTGCCAGCAGCTTAAGTCTACGAGCGAACACCGGGGAGCTGTTTTTT. It translates to CASSLSLRANTGELFF.